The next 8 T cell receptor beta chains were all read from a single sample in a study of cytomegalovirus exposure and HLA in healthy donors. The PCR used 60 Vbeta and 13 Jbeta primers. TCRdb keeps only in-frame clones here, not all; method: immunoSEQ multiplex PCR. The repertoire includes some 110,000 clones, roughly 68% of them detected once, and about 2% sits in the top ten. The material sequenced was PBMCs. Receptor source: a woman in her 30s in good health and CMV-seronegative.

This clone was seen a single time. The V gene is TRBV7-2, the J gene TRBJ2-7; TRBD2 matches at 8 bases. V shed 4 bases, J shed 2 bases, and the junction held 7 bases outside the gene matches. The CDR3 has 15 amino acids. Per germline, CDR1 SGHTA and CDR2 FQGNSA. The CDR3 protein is CASSSTSGETYEQYF. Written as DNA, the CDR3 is TGTGCCAGCAGCTCCACTAGCGGTGAGACCTACGAGCAGTACTTC.

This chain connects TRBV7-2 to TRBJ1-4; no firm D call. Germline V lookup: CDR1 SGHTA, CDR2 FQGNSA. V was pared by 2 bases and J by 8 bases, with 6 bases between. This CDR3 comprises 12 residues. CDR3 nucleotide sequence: TGTGCCAGCAGCTTACAGAGGGAAAAACTGTTTTTT. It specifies CASSLQREKLFF.

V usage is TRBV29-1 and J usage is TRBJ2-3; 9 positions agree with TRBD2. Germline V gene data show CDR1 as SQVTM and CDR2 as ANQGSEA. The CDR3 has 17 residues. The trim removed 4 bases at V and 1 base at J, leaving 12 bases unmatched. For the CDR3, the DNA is TGCAGCGTTGGTGGCGGGAGGGCCAGGTTTGGCACAGATACGCAGTATTTT. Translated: CSVGGGRARFGTDTQYF.

For the CDR3, the DNA is TGCGCCAGCAGCTTGGGGGTACAGGGGGCTGGAGGCTACACCTTC. Protein: CASSLGVQGAGGYTF. The V and J genes are TRBV5-1 and TRBJ1-2; 9 nucleotides match TRBD1. The V gene end was trimmed by 0 bases and the J gene end by 8 bases; junction bases not matched to a gene: 8. CDR3 length: 15 residues. Germline-derived CDR1 and CDR2 are SGHRS and YFSETQ.

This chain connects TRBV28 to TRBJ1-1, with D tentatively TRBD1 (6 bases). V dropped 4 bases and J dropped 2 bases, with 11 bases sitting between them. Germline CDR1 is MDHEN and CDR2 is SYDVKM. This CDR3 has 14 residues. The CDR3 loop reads CASSYSTGNTEAFF. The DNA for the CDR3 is TGTGCCAGCAGTTATTCGACAGGTAACACTGAAGCTTTCTTT.

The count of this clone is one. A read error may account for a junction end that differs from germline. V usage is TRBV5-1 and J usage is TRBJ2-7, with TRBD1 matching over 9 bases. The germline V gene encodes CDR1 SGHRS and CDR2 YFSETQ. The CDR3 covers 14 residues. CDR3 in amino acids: CASSVTGGSDEQYF. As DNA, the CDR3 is TGCGCCAGCAGCGTTACAGGGGGCTCCGACGAGCAGTACTTC.

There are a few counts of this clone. The CDR3 reads CASSPGQGAQETQYF. The CDR3 bases are TGTGCCAGCAGCCCGGGACAGGGGGCGCAAGAGACCCAGTACTTC. This sequence joins TRBV7-8 and TRBJ2-5; 12 positions match TRBD1. The CDR3 has 15 residues. J was trimmed by 2 bases and V by 5 bases; bases with no gene match: 3. The germline CDR1 and CDR2 sequences are SGHVS and FQNEAQ.

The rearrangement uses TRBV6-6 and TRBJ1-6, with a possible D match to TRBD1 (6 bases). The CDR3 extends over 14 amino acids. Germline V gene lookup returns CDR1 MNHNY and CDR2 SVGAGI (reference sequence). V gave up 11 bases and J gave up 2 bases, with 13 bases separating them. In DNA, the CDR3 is TGTGCCGGTGCGGGGGCAGCCTATAATTCACCCCTCCACTTT. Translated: CAGAGAAYNSPLHF.